These 8 T cell receptor beta chains share one sample of origin, sequenced in a study of blood T cell repertoires in COVID-19 (TCRdb year 2020). Receptor libraries were prepared by the immunoSEQ multiplex PCR assay. The immuneACCESS repertoire file appears here via TCRdb, limited to in-frame rearrangements. These files lack a portion of the clones; in checked studies, under half of the deficit traces to unresolved V genes, and the cause of the others is not known. A total of hundreds of thousands of clones appear in this sample, 75% to 85% of them only once. The biggest ten clones account for 6.5% to 9% of the sample. Sequences were obtained from peripheral blood. The receptors shown here come from a woman aged 80 or over with COVID-19, enrolled during active disease.

J is TRBJ2-3 and V is TRBV5-1; the D gene is possibly TRBD1 (6 bases). The germline V gene encodes CDR1 SGHRS and CDR2 YFSETQ. The length of the CDR3 is 13 residues. The V gene lost 4 bases and the J gene lost 3 bases, with 9 bases spanning the gap. The CDR3 bases are TGCGCCAGCAGCACAGGGATTACAGATACGCAGTATTTT. This encodes CASSTGITDTQYF.

The chain combines TRBV30 with TRBJ2-6; 7 nucleotides line up with TRBD1. Germline CDR1 is GTSNPN and CDR2 is SVGIG (reference sequence). V lost 5 bases to trimming and J lost 4 bases; unmatched junction nucleotides: 2. CDR3 size: 13 residues. DNA of the CDR3: TGTGCCTGGGACAGGGACGGGGCCAACGTCCTGACTTTC. Translation gives CAWDRDGANVLTF.

This clone was counted only a few times. In nucleotides, the CDR3 is TGTGCCAGTACTTACCCCGGGTCCTACAATGAGCAGTTCTTC. Translated: CASTYPGSYNEQFF. The rearrangement links TRBV19 to TRBJ2-1, with D unclear. Germline CDR1 is LNHDA and CDR2 is SQIVND (reference sequence). The germline V and J ends were trimmed by 7 bases and 1 base, with 11 bases remaining between them. This CDR3 region has 14 residues. The complete variable domain, with remaining parts taken from reference TRBV19 and TRBJ2-1, reads DGGITQSPKYLFRKEGQNVTLSCEQNLNHDAMYWYRQDPGQGLRLIYYSQIVNDFQKGDIAEGYSVSREKKESFPLTVTSAQKNPTAFYLCASTYPGSYNEQFFGPGTRLTVL.

The chain links TRBV7-2 to TRBJ2-1, with TRBD1 matching over 9 bases. CDR1 and CDR2 (germline): SGHTA, FQGNSA. This CDR3 region has 15 residues. The trim removed 1 base at V and 7 bases at J, leaving 5 bases unmatched. The CDR3 DNA reads as TGTGCCAGCAGCTTAGTGGGGACAGGGTGGAATGAGCAGTTCTTC. It is translated as CASSLVGTGWNEQFF.

This clone turned up a few times. The chain is built from TRBV6-5 and TRBJ1-4; TRBD1 agrees at 7 bases. The CDR3 spans 13 residues. The V and J ends lost 6 bases and 7 bases, in that order; junction bases with no gene match: 5. Germline V lookup: CDR1 MNHEY, CDR2 SVGAGI. CDR3 protein: CASRDRYGEKLFF. The CDR3 DNA reads TGTGCCAGCAGGGACAGGTACGGTGAAAAACTGTTTTTT.

The sample holds one count of this clone. The chain joins TRBV11-2 to TRBJ2-2; no clear D. Germline V gene lookup returns CDR1 SGHAT and CDR2 FQNNGV. V was cut by 5 bases and J by 5 bases, with 9 bases left in between. This CDR3 is 13 amino acids long. DNA of the CDR3: TGTGCCAGCAGCAAGTTCGGTACCGGGGAGCTGTTTTTT. This codes for CASSKFGTGELFF.

The CDR3, as DNA: TGTGCCAGCAGCTTGGACCCAGGTCAGCCCCAGCATTTT. This encodes CASSLDPGQPQHF. This chain links TRBV5-6 with TRBJ1-5; D is unclear. The CDR3 loop spans 13 amino acids. Germline-derived CDR1 and CDR2 are SGHDT and YYEEEE. V was cut by 0 bases and J by 6 bases, with 7 bases left in between. Complete variable domain (other parts from reference TRBV5-6 and TRBJ1-5): DAGVTQSPTHLIKTRGQQVTLRCSPKSGHDTVSWYQQALGQGPQFIFQYYEEEERQRGNFPDRFSGHQFPNYSSELNVNALLLGDSALYLCASSLDPGQPQHFGDGTRLSIL.

Only a few counts were recorded for this clone. V is TRBV19 and J is TRBJ2-7; D may be TRBD1 (6 bases). CDR1 and CDR2 (germline): LNHDA, SQIVND (reference sequence). The V gene lost 5 bases and the J gene lost 4 bases, with 18 bases spanning the gap. The CDR3 consists of 15 residues. CDR3 sequence reads: CASSPGQPSFYEQYF. Written as DNA, the CDR3 is TGTGCCAGTAGTCCGGGACAACCCTCCTTTTACGAGCAGTACTTC. The variable domain in full, with the rest retrieved from reference TRBV19 and TRBJ2-7, is DGGITQSPKYLFRKEGQNVTLSCEQNLNHDAMYWYRQDPGQGLRLIYYSQIVNDFQKGDIAEGYSVSREKKESFPLTVTSAQKNPTAFYLCASSPGQPSFYEQYFGPGTRLTVT.